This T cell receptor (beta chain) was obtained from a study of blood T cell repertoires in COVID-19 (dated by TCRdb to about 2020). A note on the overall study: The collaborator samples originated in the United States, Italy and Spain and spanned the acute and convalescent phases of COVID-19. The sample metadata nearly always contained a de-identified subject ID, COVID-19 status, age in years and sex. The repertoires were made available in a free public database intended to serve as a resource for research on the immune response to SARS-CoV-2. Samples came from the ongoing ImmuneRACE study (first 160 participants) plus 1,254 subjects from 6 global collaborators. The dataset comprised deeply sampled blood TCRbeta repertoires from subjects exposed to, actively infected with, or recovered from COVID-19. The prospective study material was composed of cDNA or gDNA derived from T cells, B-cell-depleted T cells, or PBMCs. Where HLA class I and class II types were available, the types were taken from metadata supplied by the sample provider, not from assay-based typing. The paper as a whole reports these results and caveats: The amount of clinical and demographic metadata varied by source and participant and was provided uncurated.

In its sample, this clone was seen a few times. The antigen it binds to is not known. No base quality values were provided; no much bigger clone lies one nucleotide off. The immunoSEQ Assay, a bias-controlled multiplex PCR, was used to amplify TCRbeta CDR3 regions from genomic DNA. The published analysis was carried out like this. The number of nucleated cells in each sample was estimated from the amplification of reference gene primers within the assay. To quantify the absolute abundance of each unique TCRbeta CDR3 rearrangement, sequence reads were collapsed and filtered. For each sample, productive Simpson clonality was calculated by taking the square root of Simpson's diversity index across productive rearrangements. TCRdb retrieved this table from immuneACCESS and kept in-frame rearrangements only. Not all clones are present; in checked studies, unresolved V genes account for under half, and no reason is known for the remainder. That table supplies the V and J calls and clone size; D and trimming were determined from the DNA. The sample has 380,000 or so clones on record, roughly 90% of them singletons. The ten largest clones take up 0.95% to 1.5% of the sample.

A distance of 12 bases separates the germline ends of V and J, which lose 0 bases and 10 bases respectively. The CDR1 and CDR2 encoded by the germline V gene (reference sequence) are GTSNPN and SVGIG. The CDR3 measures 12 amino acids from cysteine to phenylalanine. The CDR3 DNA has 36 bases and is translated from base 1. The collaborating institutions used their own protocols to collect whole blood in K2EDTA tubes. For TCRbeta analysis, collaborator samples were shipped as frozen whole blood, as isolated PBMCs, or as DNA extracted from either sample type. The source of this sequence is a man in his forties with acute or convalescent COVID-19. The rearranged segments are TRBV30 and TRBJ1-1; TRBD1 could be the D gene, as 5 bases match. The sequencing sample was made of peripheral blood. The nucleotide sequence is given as TGTGCCTGGAGTGTAGGGGCGGGGGGAGCTTTCTTT. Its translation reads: CAWSVGAGGAFF.